This T cell receptor (beta chain) was recorded in a study of CD4 T cells in relation to SARS-CoV-2 and coronaviruses. Study background: ViraFEST: roughly 10-day antigen culture of PBMCs, then TCR beta CDR3 sequencing. The study, taken as a whole, reports: Monoreactive clones expanded significantly more to SARS-CoV-2 than crossreactive clones did.

Unexposed donor CD4+ T cells date from about 2011-2018, before the COVID-19 pandemic. After about 10 days of culture, CD4+ T cells were isolated. Cells permitting, SARS-CoV-2 S/N and four cold-coronavirus spikes were tested on unexposed-donor CD4+ T cells. PBMCs were plated at fewer than 2.5 million per well in IL-2-containing medium. The CDR3 runs 15 residues. Trimming left V 3 bases short and J 3 bases short, with 12 bases between. CDR1 ENHRY and CDR2 SYGVKD come from the germline V gene. On this clone: Its cognate antigen is unknown.

Method: immunoSEQ multiplex PCR; TCRdb's copy keeps in-frame clones and lacks some. This sample yields under 20,000 clones, of which about 70% are seen a single time; roughly 31% belongs to the top ten. The genes are TRBV10-3 and TRBJ1-5; possibly TRBD1 for D (5 bases). The clonotype was recovered from a human donor in good health. Sequenced input: CD4+ T cells from PBMCs, cultured in vitro. CDR3 sequence reads: CAISDRASDNQPQHF. For the CDR3, the DNA is TGTGCCATCAGTGACAGGGCGAGCGACAATCAGCCCCAGCATTTT.